What follows are 21 T cell receptor beta chains derived from one specimen sequenced in a study of spatial heterogeneity in lung cancer. Documented time point: sample taken at primary tumor resection. Their target antigens are unknown. TCRdb re-called the 5' RACE reads through MiXCR, storing one row per CDR3 protein. Of around 2,800 distinct CDR3 sequences in the sample, roughly 6.7% were seen once. Study-wide points: Intratumoral expanded alpha and beta TCR counts were found to track tumor mutation counts.

Sequenced here: lung tumor tissue, sampled at surgery. The receptors shown here come from a male donor with early-stage non-small cell lung cancer.

Points on this clonotype: A library made for alpha chains picked up this beta chain off target, so its size means little. The chain joins TRBV18 to TRBJ2-5; 11 bases line up with TRBD2. CDR1 and CDR2 (germline): KGHSH, LQKENI. The ends lost 3 bases at V and 4 bases at J; junction bases unmatched: 1. The CDR3 sequence is 14 residues long. The CDR3 protein is CASSPGTSGETQYF. The CDR3 nucleotides read TGTGCCAGCTCACCCGGGACTAGCGGAGAGACCCAGTACTTC.

By share, this clonotype counts as medium-sized. With the library built for alpha chains, this beta chain is off target and its frequency is not meaningful. This rearrangement joins TRBV20-1 to TRBJ1-1; D gene unclear. V dropped 5 bases and J dropped 4 bases, with 17 bases sitting between them. CDR1 is DFQATT and CDR2 is SNEGSKA in the germline V gene (reference sequence). The CDR3 is 14 amino acids. CDR3 nucleotide sequence: TGCAGTGCTCCGCCAGCGGGGATACTCACTGAAGCTTTCTTT. This translates into CSAPPAGILTEAFF.

In its sample, this clonotype ranks as medium-sized. With the library built for alpha chains, this beta chain is off target and its frequency is not meaningful. The chain combines TRBV10-3 with TRBJ2-3; D unclear. This CDR3 spans 12 amino acids. CDR1 is ENHRY and CDR2 is SYGVKD in the germline V gene. V lost 3 bases and J lost 2, with 3 bases in between. The CDR3 nucleotides read TGTGCCATCAGTGAAAACACAGATACGCAGTATTTT. It codes for CAISENTDTQYF.

Sample share makes this clonotype medium-sized. Little can be read into the size of this beta chain, an off-target read in a library designed for alpha chains. The genes are TRBV28 and TRBJ1-4, with 7 bases aligning to TRBD1. Trimming at V came to 4 bases and at J to 4 bases, leaving 6 bases not matched to a gene. The CDR3 covers 15 residues. Germline V gives CDR1 MDHEN, CDR2 SYDVKM. CDR3 sequence: CASSSNRGFNEKLFF. CDR3 nucleotides: TGTGCCAGCAGTTCCAACAGGGGCTTTAATGAAAAACTGTTTTTT. Looking up the rest from reference TRBV28 and TRBJ1-4 gives the full variable domain: DVKVTQSSRYLVKRTGEKVFLECVQDMDHENMFWYRQDPGLGLRLIYFSYDVKMKEKGDIPEGYSVSREKKERFSLILESASTNQTSMYLCASSSNRGFNEKLFFGSGTQLSVL.

This clonotype is medium-sized by share. Little can be read into the size of this beta chain, an off-target read in a library designed for alpha chains. The CDR3 nucleotides read TGTGCCACTTCGAGGACCCCAGGTTCCAATGAGCAGTTCTTC. Translated: CATSRTPGSNEQFF. The V gene is TRBV9, the J gene TRBJ2-1; no definite D call. Per the germline V gene, CDR1 is SGDLS and CDR2 is YYNGEE. The CDR3 is made up of 14 amino acids. Trimming stripped 9 bases from V and 6 bases from J, with 19 bases between.

This clonotype is termed medium-sized. As an off-target read in a library built for alpha chains, this beta chain has a frequency of little significance. The chain combines TRBV5-1 with TRBJ2-5, with D maybe TRBD1 (5 bases). Germline V gene sequence: CDR1 SGHRS, CDR2 YFSETQ. The V end was cut by 5 bases, the J end by 7 bases, with 18 bases between. The CDR3 runs 14 residues. This chain's CDR3 is CASSQPQGTGTQYF. CDR3 nucleotides: TGCGCCAGCAGTCAACCCCAGGGTACCGGGACCCAGTACTTC.

By share of the sample, this clonotype is medium-sized. Because this beta chain is a stray read in a library intended to capture alpha chains, its abundance should not be given much weight. The gene calls are TRBV4-3 and TRBJ2-3, with D hard to call. CDR3 length equals 15 residues. V was cut by 1 base and J by 1 base, with 9 bases left in between. Germline CDR1 is LGHNA and CDR2 is YSLEER. The DNA for the CDR3 is TGCGCCAGCAGCCAAGGCCTGCCAGGCACAGATACGCAGTATTTT. Translating gives CASSQGLPGTDTQYF.

In this sample, this clonotype is medium-sized (0.01 to 0.1%). Since it is a stray read in a library aimed at alpha chains, this beta chain has a size that is not meaningful. The chain couples TRBV5-6 to TRBJ2-1; 16 bases fit TRBD2. The trim removed 4 bases at V and 6 bases at J, leaving 13 bases unmatched. In germline, CDR1 is SGHDT, CDR2 YYEEEE. This CDR3 has 19 amino acids. CDR3 nucleotides: TGTGCCAGCAGCCCCAGGGGACTAGCGGGAGGGCCGGGTGCCAATGAGCAGTTCTTC. Its protein is CASSPRGLAGGPGANEQFF.

In its sample, this clonotype is medium-sized. With the library built for alpha chains, this beta chain is off target and its frequency is not meaningful. This chain links TRBV27 with TRBJ2-1; D call uncertain. Germline V gene data show CDR1 as MNHEY and CDR2 as SMNVEV (reference sequence). The CDR3 has 13 residues. Trimming removed 4 bases at V and 6 bases at J, with 10 bases between. CDR3 sequence reads: CASSYSASNEQFF. DNA for the CDR3: TGTGCCAGCAGTTATTCCGCGTCCAATGAGCAGTTCTTC.

In the case of this clonotype: Since it is a stray read in a library aimed at alpha chains, this beta chain has a size that is not meaningful. The rearrangement joins TRBV11-2 to TRBJ2-1; 10 nucleotides agree with TRBD2. CDR1 is SGHAT and CDR2 is FQNNGV in the germline V gene. V lost 3 bases and J lost 0; bases outside the gene matches: 2. The CDR3 is 16 amino acids. CDR3 region: CASSFLAGASYNEQFF. CDR3 coding DNA: TGTGCCAGCAGCTTCCTAGCGGGGGCCTCCTACAATGAGCAGTTCTTC.

This clonotype was observed at least ten times. Being off target in a library aimed at alpha chains, this beta chain has a size of little meaning. The genes are TRBV6-5 and TRBJ2-7, with 8 bases that match TRBD1. After removal of 6 bases from V and 1 base from J, the junction contained 5 bases not matched to a gene. The CDR3 runs 14 residues. The germline gives CDR1 MNHEY, CDR2 SVGAGI. The CDR3 loop reads CASRDYRGSYEQYF. CDR3 sequence (DNA): TGTGCCAGCAGGGATTACAGGGGGTCCTACGAGCAGTACTTC.

By its share, this clonotype is medium-sized. This beta chain is an unintended read in a library built for alpha chains; its size means little. The rearrangement uses TRBV29-1 and TRBJ2-7; D may match TRBD1 or TRBD2 (7 bases each). Looked up from germline, CDR1 is SQVTM and CDR2 is ANQGSEA. This CDR3 is 15 amino acids long. Trimming removed 5 bases at V and 7 bases at J, with 24 bases between. Here the CDR3 DNA reads TGCAGCGTTTCCCCAGGGGGAGGGTCAACCGGGGAGCAGTACTTC. This sequence encodes CSVSPGGGSTGEQYF.

This clonotype rates as medium-sized. This beta chain is a stray read from a library made for alpha chains; its abundance is not meaningful. The V call is TRBV28, the J call TRBJ1-2, with TRBD1 matching over 11 bases. The J segment lost 4 bases and the V segment lost 8 bases, leaving 3 bases of the junction unmatched. Looked up from germline, CDR1 is MDHEN and CDR2 is SYDVKM. The CDR3 extends over 13 amino acids. CDR3 coding DNA: TGTGCCAGCTGGACAGGGGGCCCCTATGGCTACACCTTC. Translating it yields CASWTGGPYGYTF.

In its sample, this clonotype is medium-sized. This beta chain lies outside the target of a library built for alpha chains; its clone size means little. Written as DNA, the CDR3 is TGCGCCAGCGCCCCAGGGGCGCGGCCCTACGAGCAGTACTTC. This sequence encodes CASAPGARPYEQYF. V and J are TRBV5-1 and TRBJ2-7; D may be TRBD1 (6 bases). V lost 7 bases and J 2 bases, leaving 16 bases between the germline ends. The CDR3 extends over 14 amino acids. The germline gives CDR1 SGHRS, CDR2 YFSETQ.

By share of the sample, this clonotype is medium-sized. Being off target in a library aimed at alpha chains, this beta chain has a size of little meaning. CDR3: CASRGKGAGNQPQHF. CDR3 in DNA: TGTGCCAGCAGAGGGAAGGGGGCAGGCAATCAGCCCCAGCATTTT. The genes are TRBV12-3 or TRBV12-4 and TRBJ1-5; 7 nucleotides align to TRBD1. This CDR3 is built from 15 residues. Trimming cost V 6 bases and J 2 bases; bases outside gene matches: 7.

This clonotype is labeled as medium-sized. This beta chain appears as a stray read in a library generated for alpha chains; its size is not informative. This sequence joins TRBV28 and TRBJ1-3; D is unclear. The CDR3 loop spans 14 amino acids. Germline V gene sequence: CDR1 MDHEN, CDR2 SYDVKM. The V end was cut by 3 bases, the J end by 1 base, with 7 bases between. The DNA for the CDR3 is TGTGCCAGCAGTTTCGGTAGTTCTGGAAACACCATATATTTT. It is translated as CASSFGSSGNTIYF.

This clonotype counts as medium-sized. Within a library made for alpha chains, this beta chain is off target, and its count is uninformative. This chain joins TRBV7-2 and TRBJ2-3, with D tentatively TRBD1 or TRBD2 (7 bases each). The V gene's germline CDR1 is SGHTA and CDR2 FQGNSA. With 4 bases removed from V and 8 bases from J, the gap between germline ends came to 19 bases. The CDR3 contains 15 residues. The CDR3 sequence: CASSSTGTNSGTQYF. In DNA form, the CDR3 reads TGTGCCAGCAGCTCGACAGGGACTAACTCGGGTACGCAGTATTTT.

Judged by abundance, this clonotype is medium-sized. The library was designed around alpha chains, so this beta chain is a stray read whose abundance carries little weight. CDR3 residues: CASSSQQGFAGELFF. The CDR3 DNA is TGTGCCAGCAGCTCACAACAGGGATTCGCCGGGGAGCTGTTTTTT. This sequence joins TRBV7-2 and TRBJ2-2; D is possibly TRBD1 (6 bases). Germline V lookup: CDR1 SGHTA, CDR2 FQGNSA. This CDR3 comprises 15 residues. V was clipped by 4 bases and J by 6 bases, with 15 bases between them. The full variable domain, completed using reference TRBV7-2 and TRBJ2-2, is GAGVSQSPSNKVTEKGKDVELRCDPISGHTALYWYRQSLGQGLEFLIYFQGNSAPDKSGLPSDRFSAERTGGSVSTLTIQRTQQEDSAVYLCASSSQQGFAGELFFGEGSRLTVL.

As for this clonotype: This beta chain was picked up by a library intended for alpha chains and is off target, so its count carries little meaning. The V gene is TRBV7-2, the J gene TRBJ2-3, with D possibly TRBD2 on 6 matching bases. CDR3 length: 14 residues. V gave up 4 bases and J gave up 3 bases, with 11 bases separating them. The germline CDR1 and CDR2 sequences are SGHTA and FQGNSA. CDR3 region: CASSWGLLTDTQYF. The CDR3 DNA reads TGTGCCAGCAGCTGGGGACTGTTGACAGATACGCAGTATTTT.

This clonotype ranks as medium-sized. Because this beta chain is a stray read in a library intended to capture alpha chains, its abundance should not be given much weight. This chain joins TRBV30 and TRBJ2-5, with D tentatively TRBD1 (6 bases). The CDR3 has 14 residues. Trimming stripped 2 bases from V and 6 bases from J, with 16 bases between. Germline V gene lookup returns CDR1 GTSNPN and CDR2 SVGIG (reference sequence). The CDR3 bases are TGTGCCTGGAGTTCAGGTGGGGGCAGGAAGACCCAGTACTTC. It specifies CAWSSGGGRKTQYF.

This clonotype was recorded many times. A library made for alpha chains picked up this beta chain off target, so its size means little. The V and J genes are TRBV6-2 or TRBV6-3 and TRBJ2-1, with TRBD1 matching over 7 bases. V lost 1 base and J lost 7; bases outside the gene matches: 4. CDR1 MNHEY and CDR2 SVGEGT come from the germline V gene. The CDR3 spans 14 residues. CDR3 bases: TGTGCCAGCAGTTACTTTTCGACAGGGAATGAGCAGTTCTTC. Translation gives CASSYFSTGNEQFF.